What follows is one TCR beta chain and its context. As yet, its antigen is unknown. Germline values: CDR1 SGHVS, CDR2 FQNEAQ. This CDR3 spans 12 amino acids. Trimming pared 1 base from V and 13 bases from J, leaving 11 bases between. This entry is derived from a study of blood T cells in healthy people across ages. Study observations and caveats: TCR beta diversity per million T cells fell roughly linearly with age. The CMV status of each donor remained undetermined, and this could have confounded shifts in expanded clonotypes.

Together with a sample-barcoded 5' primer, a J-beta primer mix was included in a second PCR lasting roughly 6 to 12 cycles. MiXCR, applied by TCRdb to the 5' RACE reads, yields one record per CDR3 protein. Here the sample spans fewer than 1,200,000 distinct CDR3 sequences, almost 25% being singletons. This sample also appeared in a second study, on T cells of mothers and their children. That source adds: The second PCR used the M1S primer, and this primer added sample barcodes and 2-4 random nucleotides. Every mother supplied over 9 million TCR beta CDR3 reads and every child 2.5 million to 3.5 million.

The sample comprised blood. The chain uses TRBV7-8 and TRBJ2-1; D assignment may be TRBD1 or TRBD2 (5 bases each). This TCR was recovered from a girl under 10 years old in good health. CDR3 in DNA: TGTGCCAGCAGCTTAGGGGGGATAGCACAGTTCTTC. This codes for CASSLGGIAQFF. Full variable domain (outside the CDR3, taken from reference TRBV7-8 and TRBJ2-1): GAGVSQSPRYKVAKRGQDVALRCDPISGHVSLFWYQQALGQGPEFLTYFQNEAQLDKSGLPSDRFFAERPEGSVSTLKIQRTQQEDSAVYLCASSLGGIAQFFGPGTRLTVL.